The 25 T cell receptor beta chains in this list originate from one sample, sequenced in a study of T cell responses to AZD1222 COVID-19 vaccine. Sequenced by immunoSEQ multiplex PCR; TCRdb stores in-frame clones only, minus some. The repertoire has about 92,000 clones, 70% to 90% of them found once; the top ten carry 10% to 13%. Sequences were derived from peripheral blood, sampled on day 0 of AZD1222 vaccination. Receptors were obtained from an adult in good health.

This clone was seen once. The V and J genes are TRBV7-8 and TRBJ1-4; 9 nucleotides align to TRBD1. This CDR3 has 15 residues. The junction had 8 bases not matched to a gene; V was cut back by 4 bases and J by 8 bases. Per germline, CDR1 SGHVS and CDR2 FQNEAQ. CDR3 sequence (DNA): TGTGCCAGCAGCTCTGCGGGACAGGGAAGGGAAAAACTGTTTTTT. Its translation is CASSSAGQGREKLFF.

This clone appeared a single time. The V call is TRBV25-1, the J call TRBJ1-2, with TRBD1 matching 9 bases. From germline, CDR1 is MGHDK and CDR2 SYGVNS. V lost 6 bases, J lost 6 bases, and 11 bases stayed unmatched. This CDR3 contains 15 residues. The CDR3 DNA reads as TGTGCCAGCAGCTTCTCCGACAGGGGGGGGGATGGCTACACCTTC. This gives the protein CASSFSDRGGDGYTF.

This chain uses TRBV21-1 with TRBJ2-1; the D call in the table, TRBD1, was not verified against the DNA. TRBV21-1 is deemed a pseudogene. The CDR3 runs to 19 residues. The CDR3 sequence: CASSGGTGSNICSYNEQFF. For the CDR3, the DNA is TGTGCCAGCAGCGGGGGGACAGGTTCAAATATATGCTCCTACAATGAGCAGTTCTTC.

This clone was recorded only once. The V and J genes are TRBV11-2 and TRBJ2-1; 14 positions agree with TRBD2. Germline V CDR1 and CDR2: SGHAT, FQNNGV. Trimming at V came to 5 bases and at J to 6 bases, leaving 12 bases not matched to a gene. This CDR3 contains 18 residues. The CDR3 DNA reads TGTGCCAGCAGCGGGGGACTAGCGGGGGTGGCCGTGTTCAATGAGCAGTTCTTC. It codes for CASSGGLAGVAVFNEQFF.

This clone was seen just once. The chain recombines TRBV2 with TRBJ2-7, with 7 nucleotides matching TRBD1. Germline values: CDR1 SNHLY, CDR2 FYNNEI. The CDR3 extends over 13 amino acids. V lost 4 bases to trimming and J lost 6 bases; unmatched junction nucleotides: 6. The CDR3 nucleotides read TGTGCCAGCAGTGCCTTTGGGGACAGCGAGCAGTACTTC. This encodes CASSAFGDSEQYF. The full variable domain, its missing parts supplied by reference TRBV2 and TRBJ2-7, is EPEVTQTPSHQVTQMGQEVILRCVPISNHLYFYWYRQILGQKVEFLVSFYNNEISEKSEIFDDQFSVERPDGSNFTLKIRSTKLEDSAMYFCASSAFGDSEQYFGPGTRLTVT.

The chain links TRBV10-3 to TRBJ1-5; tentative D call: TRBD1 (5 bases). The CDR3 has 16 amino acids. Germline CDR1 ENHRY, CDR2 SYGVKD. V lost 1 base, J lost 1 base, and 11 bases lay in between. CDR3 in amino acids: CAISEWGSRSNQPQHF. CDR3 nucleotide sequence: TGTGCCATCAGTGAGTGGGGCAGTCGGAGCAATCAGCCCCAGCATTTT.

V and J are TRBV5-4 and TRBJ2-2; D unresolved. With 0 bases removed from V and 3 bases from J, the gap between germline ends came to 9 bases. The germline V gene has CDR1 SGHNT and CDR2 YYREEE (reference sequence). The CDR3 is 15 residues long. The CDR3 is CASSLDNSYTGELFF. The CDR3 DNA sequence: TGTGCCAGCAGCTTGGACAACAGCTACACCGGGGAGCTGTTTTTT.

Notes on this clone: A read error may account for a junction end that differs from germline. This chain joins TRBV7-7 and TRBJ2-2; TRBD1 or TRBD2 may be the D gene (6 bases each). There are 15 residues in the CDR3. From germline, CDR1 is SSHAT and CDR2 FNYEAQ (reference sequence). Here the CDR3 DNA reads TGTGCTAGCAGCTTAGCGGCAGGGGACACCGGGGAGCTGTTTTTT. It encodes CASSLAAGDTGELFF. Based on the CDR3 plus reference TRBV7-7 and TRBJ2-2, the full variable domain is GAGVSQSPRYKVTKRGQDVTLRCDPISSHATLYWYQQALGQGPEFLTYFNYEAQPDKSGLPSDRFSAERPEGSISTLTIQRTEQRDSAMYRCASSLAAGDTGELFFGEGSRLTVL.

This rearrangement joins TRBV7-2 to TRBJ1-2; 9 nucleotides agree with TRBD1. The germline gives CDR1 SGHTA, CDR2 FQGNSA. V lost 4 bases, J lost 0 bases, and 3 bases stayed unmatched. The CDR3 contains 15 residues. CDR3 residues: CASSSTGGANYGYTF. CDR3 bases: TGTGCCAGCAGCTCAACAGGGGGCGCTAACTATGGCTACACCTTC.

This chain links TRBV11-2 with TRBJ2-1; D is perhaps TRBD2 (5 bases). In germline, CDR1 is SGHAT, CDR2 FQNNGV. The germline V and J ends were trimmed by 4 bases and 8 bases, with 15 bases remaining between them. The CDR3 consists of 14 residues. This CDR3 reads CASSSGTWLDEQFF. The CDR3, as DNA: TGTGCCAGCAGCTCGGGAACGTGGTTGGATGAGCAGTTCTTC.

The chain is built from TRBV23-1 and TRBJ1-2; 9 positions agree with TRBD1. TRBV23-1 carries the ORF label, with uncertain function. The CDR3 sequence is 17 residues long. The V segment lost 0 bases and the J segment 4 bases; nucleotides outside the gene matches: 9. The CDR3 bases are TGCGCCAGCAGTCAATCCTATTACAGGGGGCGAATCTATGGCTACACCTTC. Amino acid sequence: CASSQSYYRGRIYGYTF.

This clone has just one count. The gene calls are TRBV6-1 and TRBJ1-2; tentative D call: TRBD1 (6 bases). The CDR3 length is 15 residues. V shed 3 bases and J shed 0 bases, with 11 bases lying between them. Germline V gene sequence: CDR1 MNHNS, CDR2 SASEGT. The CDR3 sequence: CASSEGRGPNYGYTF. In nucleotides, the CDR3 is TGTGCCAGCAGTGAGGGTCGGGGGCCTAACTATGGCTACACCTTC.

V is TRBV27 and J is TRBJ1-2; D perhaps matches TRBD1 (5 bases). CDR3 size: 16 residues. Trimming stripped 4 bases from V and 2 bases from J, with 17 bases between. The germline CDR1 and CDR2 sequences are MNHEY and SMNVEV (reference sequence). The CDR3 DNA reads TGTGCCAGCAGTTCCCTAGGGGCGGCCCCGAACTATGGCTACACCTTC. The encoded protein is CASSSLGAAPNYGYTF.

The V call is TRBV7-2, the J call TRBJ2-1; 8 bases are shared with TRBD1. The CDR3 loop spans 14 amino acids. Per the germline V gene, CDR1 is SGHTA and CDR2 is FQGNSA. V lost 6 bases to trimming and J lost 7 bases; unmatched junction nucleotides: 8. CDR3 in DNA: TGTGCCAGCAGTTTCAGACAGGGGCCGAATGAGCAGTTCTTC. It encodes CASSFRQGPNEQFF.

DNA for the CDR3: TGTGCCACCAGCAGAGATTCGGGAGTTAACTATGGCTACACCTTC. It is translated as CATSRDSGVNYGYTF. The chain joins TRBV15 to TRBJ1-2; D remains unclear. Germline CDR1 and CDR2: LNHNV and YYDKDF (reference sequence). The CDR3 runs 15 residues. Trimming removed 0 bases from V and 1 base from J, with 9 bases in between.

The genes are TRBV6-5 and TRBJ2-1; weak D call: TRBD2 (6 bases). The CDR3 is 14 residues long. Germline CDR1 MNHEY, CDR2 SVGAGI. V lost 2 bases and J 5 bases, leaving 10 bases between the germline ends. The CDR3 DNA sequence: TGTGCCAGCAGTTACACCCCGGGGGACAATGAGCAGTTCTTC. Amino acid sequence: CASSYTPGDNEQFF.

In nucleotides, the CDR3 is TGTGCCAGCACCAGACAAAACATTCAGTACTTC. Translation: CASTRQNIQYF. The rearrangement links TRBV6-5 to TRBJ2-4; D is unclear. CDR1 and CDR2 from the germline V gene are MNHEY and SVGAGI. Trimming stripped 7 bases from V and 5 bases from J, with 6 bases between. The CDR3 is 11 amino acids.

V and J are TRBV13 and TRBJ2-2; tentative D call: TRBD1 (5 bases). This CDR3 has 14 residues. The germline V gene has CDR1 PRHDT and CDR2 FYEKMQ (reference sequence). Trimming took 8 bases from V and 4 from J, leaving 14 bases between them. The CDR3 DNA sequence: TGTGCCAGCCCCTTGGGGCAGATCACCGGGGAGCTGTTTTTT. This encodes CASPLGQITGELFF.

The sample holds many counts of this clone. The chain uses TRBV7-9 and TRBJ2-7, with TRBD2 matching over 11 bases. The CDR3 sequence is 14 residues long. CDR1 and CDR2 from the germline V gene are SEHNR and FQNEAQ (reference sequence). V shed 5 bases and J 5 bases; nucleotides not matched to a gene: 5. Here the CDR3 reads CASSRTGLADEQYF. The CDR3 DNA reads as TGTGCCAGCAGCCGAACGGGACTAGCGGACGAGCAGTACTTC.

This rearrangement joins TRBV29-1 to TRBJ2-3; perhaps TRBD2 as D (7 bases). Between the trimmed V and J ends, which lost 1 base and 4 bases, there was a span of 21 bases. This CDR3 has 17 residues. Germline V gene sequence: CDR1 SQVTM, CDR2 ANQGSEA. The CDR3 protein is CSVEVLPAGAPSDTQYF. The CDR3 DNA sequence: TGCAGCGTTGAAGTGCTCCCGGCGGGGGCTCCCTCAGATACGCAGTATTTT.

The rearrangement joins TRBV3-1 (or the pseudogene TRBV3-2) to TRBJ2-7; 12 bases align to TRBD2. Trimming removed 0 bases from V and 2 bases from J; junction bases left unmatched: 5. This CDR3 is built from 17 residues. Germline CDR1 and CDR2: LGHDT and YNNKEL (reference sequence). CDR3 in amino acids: CASSQDPWTSGTYEQYF. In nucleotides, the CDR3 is TGTGCCAGCAGCCAAGATCCCTGGACTAGCGGGACCTACGAGCAGTACTTC.

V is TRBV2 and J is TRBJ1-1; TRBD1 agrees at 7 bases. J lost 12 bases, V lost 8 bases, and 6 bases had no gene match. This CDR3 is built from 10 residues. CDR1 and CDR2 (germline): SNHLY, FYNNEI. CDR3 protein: CASHGTETFF. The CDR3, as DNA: TGTGCCAGCCACGGGACAGAGACTTTCTTT.

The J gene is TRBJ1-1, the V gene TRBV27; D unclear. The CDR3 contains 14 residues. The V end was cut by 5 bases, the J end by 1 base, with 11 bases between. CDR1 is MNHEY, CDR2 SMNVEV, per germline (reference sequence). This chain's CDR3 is CASSLEWANTEAFF. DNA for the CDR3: TGTGCCAGCAGTCTAGAGTGGGCGAACACTGAAGCTTTCTTT.

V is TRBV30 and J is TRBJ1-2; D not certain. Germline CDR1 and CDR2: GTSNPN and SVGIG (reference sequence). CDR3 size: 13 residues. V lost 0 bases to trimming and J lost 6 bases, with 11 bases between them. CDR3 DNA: TGTGCCTGGAGTGTACTTGTAGGGAATGGCTACACCTTC. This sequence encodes CAWSVLVGNGYTF.

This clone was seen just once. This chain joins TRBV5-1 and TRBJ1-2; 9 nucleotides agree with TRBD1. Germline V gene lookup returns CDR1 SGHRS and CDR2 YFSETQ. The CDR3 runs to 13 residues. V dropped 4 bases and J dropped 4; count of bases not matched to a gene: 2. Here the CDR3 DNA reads TGCGCCAGCAGCCCGACAGGGGGCTATGGCTACACCTTC. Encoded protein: CASSPTGGYGYTF. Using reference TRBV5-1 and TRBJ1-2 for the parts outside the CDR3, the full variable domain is KAGVTQTPRYLIKTRGQQVTLSCSPISGHRSVSWYQQTPGQGLQFLFEYFSETQRNKGNFPGRFSGRQFSNSRSEMNVSTLELGDSALYLCASSPTGGYGYTFGSGTRLTVV.